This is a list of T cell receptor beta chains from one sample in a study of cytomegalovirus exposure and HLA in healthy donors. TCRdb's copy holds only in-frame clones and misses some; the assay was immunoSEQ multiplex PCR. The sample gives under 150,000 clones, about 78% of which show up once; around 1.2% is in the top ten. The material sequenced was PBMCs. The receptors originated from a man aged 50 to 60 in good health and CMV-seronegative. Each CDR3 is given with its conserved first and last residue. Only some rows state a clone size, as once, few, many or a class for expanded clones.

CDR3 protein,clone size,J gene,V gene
CASSSGTSGRIYEQYF,few,TRBJ2-7,TRBV9
CASSQEGQNTQYF,-,TRBJ2-3,TRBV4-1
CASSAEGTGGNEQFF,-,TRBJ2-1,TRBV2
CASSPSLTSYEQYF,-,TRBJ2-7,TRBV28
CASSSALAGGFHEQYF,-,TRBJ2-7,TRBV27
CASSPSQGTEAFF,few,TRBJ1-1,TRBV7-6
CASSPRGREYNEQFF,-,TRBJ2-1,TRBV19
CASSPGQGAYYEQYF,-,TRBJ2-7,TRBV5-4
CASQNSQGNYGYTF,-,TRBJ1-2,TRBV28
CASSLEGQNWGTDTQYF,-,TRBJ2-3,TRBV11-2
CASSSGTGGYQETQYF,-,TRBJ2-5,TRBV11-2
CASSPSLTSSGNTIYF,-,TRBJ1-3,TRBV18
CASSFTGVEQFF,-,TRBJ2-1,TRBV11-2
CASSSGQGYGYTF,-,TRBJ1-2,TRBV27
CASSLSPGPKGNEQFF,-,TRBJ2-1,TRBV5-1
CASSPGRRNEKLFF,-,TRBJ1-4,TRBV18
CASRYRTEEYYEQYF,few,TRBJ2-7,TRBV28
CASSRGQGWETQYF,-,TRBJ2-5,TRBV19
CASSPARKNHGTEAFF,-,TRBJ1-1,TRBV18
CASSFAGGAGETQYF,-,TRBJ2-5,TRBV5-1
CASSSLYLRVTGELFF,-,TRBJ2-2,TRBV28
CASSLAGAGDTQYF,-,TRBJ2-3,TRBV5-1
CASSQDRGLNTEAFF,-,TRBJ1-1,TRBV6-5
CASSYQGGKLFF,-,TRBJ1-4,TRBV6-5
CASSMTGREQFF,-,TRBJ2-1,TRBV19
CASSLAGVGRTEAFF,-,TRBJ1-1,TRBV5-6
CASSLADTSGRGEQYF,-,TRBJ2-7,TRBV7-8
CASRGQANTEAFF,-,TRBJ1-1,TRBV10-2